This TCR beta chain is drawn from a study of T cells in Graves' hyperthyroidism and ophthalmopathy. The study's findings and limits: Researchers found most expanded thyroid clonotypes above 0.001 in blood as well.

With duration under 3 months, ophthalmopathy was active: Clinical Activity Score at least 3, NOSPECS at least 4. Diagnoses were established using clinical symptoms, serum thyroxine and TRAb, thyroid ultrasound and orbital computed tomography. Concerning this clonotype itself: Its cognate antigen is unknown.

It was RNA transcripts that yielded the amplified TCR beta CDR3 regions. The HTBI set primed first-round TCR CDR3 RT-PCR. One entry per CDR3 protein, called by TCRdb with MiXCR from the multiplex PCR reads. The table lists hundreds of thousands of distinct CDR3 sequences, approximately 15% of them singletons. This clonotype was sampled from a woman between 35 and 50 years old with Graves' ophthalmopathy. The sequenced sample consisted of blood.

CDR3 DNA sequence: TGTGCCAGCAGCACCTACAGGGTTTCCTATGGCTACACCTTC. Protein sequence: CASSTYRVSYGYTF. The J gene is TRBJ1-2, the V gene TRBV7-2; possibly TRBD1 for D (6 bases). V was trimmed by 5 bases and J by 4 bases, leaving 14 bases between them. The CDR3 is 14 residues long. Germline lookup yields CDR1 SGHTA and CDR2 FQGNSA.